A selection of T cell receptor beta chains follows, all from one sample in a study of blood T cell repertoires in COVID-19. The protocol was immunoSEQ multiplex PCR, while the TCRdb copy is restricted to in-frame clones and leaves out a portion. The data hold some 250,000 clones, with roughly 85% observed a single time. The sequenced sample was PBMCs or T cells enriched from blood (not recorded which). Source of these receptors: a woman aged 45-59 years who had recovered from COVID-19. CDR3s include the opening cysteine and the closing phenylalanine or tryptophan. A D gene is named only where the DNA matches it firmly. For some rows the clone size is stated as once, few or many, or as a class when expanded; others skip it.

V gene	clone size	J gene	D gene	CDR3 protein	CDR3 DNA
TRBV5-6	NA	TRBJ2-7	TRBD2	CASSATSGRTWEQYF	TGTGCCAGCAGCGCAACTAGCGGGAGAACGTGGGAGCAGTACTTC
TRBV28	NA	TRBJ2-7	TRBD2	CASSLDTGGPGHYEQYF	TGTGCCAGCAGTCTCGATACGGGAGGTCCGGGCCACTACGAGCAGTACTTC
TRBV5-1	NA	TRBJ1-2	TRBD1	CASSPGQANYGYTF	TGCGCCAGCAGCCCCGGACAGGCTAACTATGGCTACACCTTC
TRBV7-9	NA	TRBJ1-6	NA	CAGSPWENSPLHF	TGTGCCGGGAGTCCTTGGGAGAATTCACCCCTCCACTTT
TRBV15	few	TRBJ2-7	NA	CATRRTGNSYEQYF	TGTGCCACCAGACGAACAGGGAACTCCTACGAGCAGTACTTC
TRBV7-9	once	TRBJ2-1	NA	CASRVTNNEQFF	TGTGCCAGCAGGGTCACTAACAATGAGCAGTTCTTC
TRBV28	NA	TRBJ2-1	NA	CASSPGRGYNEQFF	TGTGCCAGCAGTCCAGGCAGGGGATACAATGAGCAGTTCTTC
TRBV7-9	NA	TRBJ1-2	TRBD1	CASSSWDREVGYTF	TGTGCCAGCAGCTCATGGGACAGGGAGGTGGGCTACACCTTC
TRBV7-8	once	TRBJ1-5	TRBD1	CASSLSFYRQGAQPQHF	TGTGCCAGCAGCTTATCTTTTTACCGGCAGGGGGCCCAGCCCCAGCATTTT
TRBV2	once	TRBJ2-5	TRBD2	CASTGLAQQETQYF	TGTGCCAGCACCGGACTAGCGCAACAAGAGACCCAGTACTTC
TRBV2	NA	TRBJ1-1	TRBD1	CASSPQGGSEAFF	TGTGCCAGCAGTCCCCAGGGGGGCTCTGAAGCTTTCTTT
TRBV19	NA	TRBJ1-1	NA	CASSMANMNTEAFF	TGTGCCAGTAGTATGGCCAACATGAACACTGAAGCTTTCTTT
TRBV7-7	NA	TRBJ1-3	NA	CASSPAGTDTIYF	TGTGCTAGCAGCCCAGCCGGGACTGACACCATATATTTT
TRBV15	once	TRBJ2-5	TRBD2	CATSRAGGTSKETQYF	TGTGCCACCAGCAGAGCCGGGGGGACTAGTAAAGAGACCCAGTACTTC
TRBV3-1/TRBV3-2	once	TRBJ2-3	TRBD2	CASSQGLAGTDTQYF	TGTGCCAGCAGCCAAGGACTAGCGGGCACAGATACGCAGTATTTT
TRBV7-2	NA	TRBJ2-5	TRBD2	CASSLTGGRRETQYF	TGTGCCAGCAGCTTAACGGGAGGTCGTCGGGAGACCCAGTACTTC
TRBV7-9	NA	TRBJ1-5	TRBD1	CASSTTTGDGNQPQHF	TGTGCCAGCAGCACCACGACAGGGGATGGGAATCAGCCCCAGCATTTT
TRBV5-1	NA	TRBJ2-7	TRBD2	CASSLSSGRSSTYEQYF	TGCGCCAGCAGCTTATCCAGCGGGAGGTCCTCCACCTACGAGCAGTACTTC
TRBV5-1	NA	TRBJ2-5	TRBD2	CASAKAGVEGETQYF	TGCGCCAGCGCTAAGGCGGGAGTAGAGGGGGAGACCCAGTACTTC
TRBV5-1	once	TRBJ1-6	NA	CASSLDVRNSPLHF	TGCGCCAGCAGCTTGGACGTTCGGAATTCACCCCTCCACTTT
TRBV3-1/TRBV3-2	NA	TRBJ2-1	TRBD2	CASSPGTSGWGGYNEQFF	TGTGCCAGCAGCCCAGGGACTAGCGGTTGGGGGGGTTACAATGAGCAGTTCTTC
TRBV3-1/TRBV3-2	few	TRBJ2-6	NA	CASTREGGSGANVLTF	TGTGCCAGTACCCGAGAGGGGGGGTCTGGGGCCAACGTCCTGACTTTC
TRBV19	NA	TRBJ2-7	NA	CASTLTPGQLYEQYF	TGTGCCAGTACCCTCACACCGGGACAACTATACGAGCAGTACTTC
TRBV15	once	TRBJ2-1	TRBD1	CATSRGGQGSYNEQFF	TGTGCCACCAGCAGAGGGGGACAGGGCTCCTACAATGAGCAGTTCTTC
TRBV5-1	NA	TRBJ2-7	TRBD2	CASSLVGTRRSGSSYEQYF	TGCGCCAGCAGCTTGGTTGGGACTCGACGTAGCGGGAGCTCCTACGAGCAGTACTTC
TRBV20-1	NA	TRBJ2-7	NA	CSASFFVEQYF	TGCAGTGCTAGCTTTTTCGTAGAGCAGTACTTC
TRBV12-3/TRBV12-4	NA	TRBJ2-1	NA	CASSFPRNEQFF	TGTGCCAGCAGTTTCCCTCGGAATGAGCAGTTCTTC
TRBV28	few	TRBJ1-2	NA	CASSDTMESNGYTF	TGTGCCAGCAGTGATACAATGGAGAGTAATGGCTACACCTTC
TRBV6-5	NA	TRBJ2-3	TRBD2	CASSYGLASSDTQYF	TGTGCCAGCAGTTACGGACTAGCTTCTTCAGATACGCAGTATTTT
TRBV5-4	NA	TRBJ2-7	NA	CASSSTETKKYF	TGTGCCAGCAGCTCAACCGAGACTAAAAAGTACTTC
TRBV9	NA	TRBJ2-1	TRBD1	CASSVIQGEYERNEQFF	TGTGCCAGCAGCGTAATCCAGGGGGAGTATGAAAGGAATGAGCAGTTCTTC
TRBV10-3	few	TRBJ2-7	TRBD2	CAISGGTSYEQYF	TGTGCCATCAGTGGGGGGACTAGCTACGAGCAGTACTTC
TRBV7-9	NA	TRBJ1-3	NA	CASSPGESGNTIYF	TGTGCCAGCAGCCCAGGGGAATCTGGAAACACCATATATTTT
TRBV10-3	NA	TRBJ2-7	TRBD2	CAISAAGASYPYEQYF	TGTGCCATCAGTGCAGCGGGAGCGTCCTACCCCTACGAGCAGTACTTC
TRBV2	NA	TRBJ1-1	NA	CATFTMGRTRNTEAFF	TGTGCCACCTTTACAATGGGGAGAACAAGGAACACTGAAGCTTTCTTT
TRBV7-6	NA	TRBJ2-2	NA	CASSSVDQRWGGVGELFF	TGTGCCAGCAGCTCTGTTGACCAACGGTGGGGAGGAGTCGGGGAGCTGTTTTTT
TRBV5-6	NA	TRBJ1-2	TRBD1	CASSRDRGRGGYTF	TGTGCCAGCAGCCGGGACAGGGGTAGAGGTGGCTACACCTTC
TRBV19	NA	TRBJ2-2	TRBD1	CASISGTGIGELFF	TGTGCCAGTATCTCCGGGACAGGGATCGGAGAGCTGTTTTTT
TRBV18	NA	TRBJ1-4	NA	CASSDLQGSNEKLFF	TGTGCCAGCTCGGACCTACAGGGTTCAAATGAAAAACTGTTTTTT
TRBV7-9	NA	TRBJ2-5	NA	CASSPNFRETQYF	TGTGCCAGCAGCCCGAATTTCCGGGAGACCCAGTACTTC
TRBV12-3/TRBV12-4	NA	TRBJ2-7	TRBD1	CASSFDRGRQYF	TGTGCCAGCAGTTTTGACAGGGGGAGGCAGTACTTC
TRBV19	once	TRBJ1-4	TRBD1	CASLPSRLGTGNEKLFF	TGTGCCAGCCTTCCATCTCGACTTGGGACAGGGAATGAAAAACTGTTTTTT
TRBV7-9	NA	TRBJ2-1	TRBD1	CASSKGAPRPNEQFF	TGTGCCAGCAGCAAGGGGGCTCCCCGGCCCAATGAGCAGTTCTTC
TRBV2	NA	TRBJ1-2	NA	CASSERQGRGYTF	TGTGCCAGCAGTGAACGGCAGGGGCGCGGCTACACCTTC
TRBV11-2	NA	TRBJ2-1	NA	CASSSNEADKGYNEQFF	TGTGCCAGCAGCTCTAATGAGGCCGACAAGGGGTACAATGAGCAGTTCTTC
TRBV9	NA	TRBJ2-2	NA	CASSVWEWGTGELFF	TGTGCCAGCAGCGTATGGGAGTGGGGAACCGGGGAGCTGTTTTTT
TRBV5-1	once	TRBJ2-1	TRBD2	CASSLAGGPGEQFF	TGCGCCAGCAGCTTGGCGGGAGGGCCGGGTGAGCAGTTCTTC
TRBV19	NA	TRBJ2-1	TRBD1	CASTPGTGGWFNEQFF	TGTGCCAGCACCCCAGGGACAGGGGGATGGTTCAATGAGCAGTTCTTC
TRBV6-5	NA	TRBJ2-2	NA	CASLGQPLGPGELFF	TGTGCCAGCTTAGGACAGCCTCTAGGGCCCGGGGAGCTGTTTTTT
TRBV7-9	NA	TRBJ2-5	NA	CASSLEGATETQYF	TGTGCCAGCAGCTTAGAAGGAGCTACAGAGACCCAGTACTTC
TRBV5-4	NA	TRBJ2-5	NA	CASSYNREEETQYF	TGTGCCAGCAGCTACAACAGGGAAGAAGAGACCCAGTACTTC
TRBV27	once	TRBJ1-4	TRBD1	CASSFGQGFEKLFF	TGTGCCAGCAGTTTCGGACAGGGCTTCGAAAAACTGTTTTTT
TRBV11-2	NA	TRBJ1-3	NA	CASSLQGFSGNTIYF	TGTGCCAGCAGCTTACAGGGCTTCTCTGGAAACACCATATATTTT
TRBV28	once	TRBJ2-7	NA	CASSFFHSSYEQYF	TGTGCCAGCAGTTTCTTTCATAGCTCCTACGAGCAGTACTTC